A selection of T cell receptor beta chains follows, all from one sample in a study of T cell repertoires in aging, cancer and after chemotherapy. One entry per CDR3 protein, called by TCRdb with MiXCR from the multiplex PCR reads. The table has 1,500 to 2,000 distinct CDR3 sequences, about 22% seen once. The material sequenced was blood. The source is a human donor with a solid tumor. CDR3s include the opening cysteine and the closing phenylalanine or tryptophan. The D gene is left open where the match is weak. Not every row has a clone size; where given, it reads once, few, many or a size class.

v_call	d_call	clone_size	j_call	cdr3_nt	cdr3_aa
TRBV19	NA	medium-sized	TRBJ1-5	TGTGCCAGTAGTATCGGATTACGGGTCGGGCAGCCCCAGCATTTT	CASSIGLRVGQPQHF
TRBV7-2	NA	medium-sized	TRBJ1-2	TGTGCCAGCAGCTTAGCTCTTCGCGGAGGCTACACCTTC	CASSLALRGGYTF
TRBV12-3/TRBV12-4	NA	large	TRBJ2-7	TGTGCCAGCAGTCTAGCCGGTCCGCTGGAGCAGTACTTC	CASSLAGPLEQYF
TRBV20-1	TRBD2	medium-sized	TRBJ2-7	TGCAGTGCGGGGGCTAGCGGGTTCTCCTACGAGCAGTACTTC	CSAGASGFSYEQYF
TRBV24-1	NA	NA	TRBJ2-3	TGTGCCACCAGGGGGGGGGGCAAGGATACGCAGTATTTT	CATRGGGKDTQYF
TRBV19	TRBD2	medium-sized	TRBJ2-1	TGTGCCAGTAGTCTACTCGGACTAGCGGGGCTTGATGAGCAGTTCTTC	CASSLLGLAGLDEQFF
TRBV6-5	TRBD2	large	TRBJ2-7	TGTGCCAGCAGACCCCCTAGCGGGAGGTTCCACGAGCAGTACTTC	CASRPPSGRFHEQYF
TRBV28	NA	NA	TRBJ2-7	TGTGCCAGCACCACCACCGGGACCACTTTGACCATCCACGAGCAGTACTTC	CASTTTGTTLTIHEQYF
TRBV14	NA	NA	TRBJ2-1	TGTGCCAGCAGCCAAGATATAGGAAGTGAGCAGTTCTTC	CASSQDIGSEQFF
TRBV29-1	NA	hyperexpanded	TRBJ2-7	TGCAGCGTTCGCCTTTGGTCTCGCTACGAGCAGTACTTC	CSVRLWSRYEQYF
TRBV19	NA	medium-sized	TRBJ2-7	TGTGCCAGTAGGCTCAGGGGAACAACCTACGAGCAGTACTTC	CASRLRGTTYEQYF
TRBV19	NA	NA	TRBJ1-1	TGTGCCAGTAGTATGGGGACGGGAGCTTTCTTT	CASSMGTGAFF
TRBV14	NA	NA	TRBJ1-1	TGTGCCAGCAGTCCCTTTCGCGACACTGAAGCTTTCTTT	CASSPFRDTEAFF
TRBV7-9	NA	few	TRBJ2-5	TGTGCCAGCAGCCCGGACCGAGAGACCCAGTACTTC	CASSPDRETQYF
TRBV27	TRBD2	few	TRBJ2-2	TGTGCCAGCAGTGTAGTAGCGGGACGCACCGGGGAGCTGTTTTTT	CASSVVAGRTGELFF
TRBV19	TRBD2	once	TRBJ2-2	TGTGCCAGTAGTATAACTAGCGGGAGGGCGGGAACCGGGGAGCTGTTTTTT	CASSITSGRAGTGELFF
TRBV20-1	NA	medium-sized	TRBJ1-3	TGCAGTGCTAGACATACCTCTGGAAACACCATATATTTT	CSARHTSGNTIYF
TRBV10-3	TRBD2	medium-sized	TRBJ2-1	TGTGCCACCCGGACTAGCGGGATGGGGAATGAGCAGTTCTTC	CATRTSGMGNEQFF
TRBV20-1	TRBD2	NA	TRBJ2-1	TGCAGTGGTCAATCCGGGACTAGCGGGAGATATGAGCAGTTCTTC	CSGQSGTSGRYEQFF
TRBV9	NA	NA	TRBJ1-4	TGTGCCAGCAGCGCCGGTATAGAACTGTTTTTT	CASSAGIELFF
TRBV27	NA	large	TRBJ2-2	TGTGCCAGCAGTTTAGGCAACACCGGGGAGCTGTTTTTT	CASSLGNTGELFF
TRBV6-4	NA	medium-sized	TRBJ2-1	TGTGCCAGCAGTGACTCGATAGGGGTCAATGAGCAGTTCTTC	CASSDSIGVNEQFF
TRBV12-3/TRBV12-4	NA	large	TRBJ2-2	TGTGCCAGCTCCTACGGACAGTCGAACACCGGGGAGCTGTTTTTT	CASSYGQSNTGELFF
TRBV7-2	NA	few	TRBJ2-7	TGTGCCAGCAGCTTAGGGCCTTCCTACGAGCAGTACTTC	CASSLGPSYEQYF
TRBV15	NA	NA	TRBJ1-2	TGTGCCACCAGCAGAGATAGGGCAGGCGGCTACACCTTC	CATSRDRAGGYTF
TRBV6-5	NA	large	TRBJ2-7	TGTGCCAGCAGTCCCAGGGCCTCTGCCTCCTACGAGCAGTACTTC	CASSPRASASYEQYF
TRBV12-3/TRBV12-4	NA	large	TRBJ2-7	TGTGCCAGCAGGCTCCGTGGGGGAAGGGGGAATTACTCCTACGAGCAGTACTTC	CASRLRGGRGNYSYEQYF
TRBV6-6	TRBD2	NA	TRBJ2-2	TGTGCCAGCAGTTTGAGTGGCGGGAGGAACACCGGGGAGCTGTTTTTT	CASSLSGGRNTGELFF
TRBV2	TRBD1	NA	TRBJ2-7	TGTGCCAGCACGGGACAGGAATACGAGCAGTACTTC	CASTGQEYEQYF
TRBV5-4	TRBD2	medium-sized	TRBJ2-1	TGTGCCAGCAGCTTCGGTAGCGGGAGCTTCGGTGAGCAGTTCTTC	CASSFGSGSFGEQFF
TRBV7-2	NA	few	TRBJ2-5	TGTGCCAGCACAGGAAGGGTCCAAGAGACCCAGTACTTC	CASTGRVQETQYF
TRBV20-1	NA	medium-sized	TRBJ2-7	TGCAGTGCCTCCGGACACATGAGCTCCTACGAGCAGTACTTC	CSASGHMSSYEQYF
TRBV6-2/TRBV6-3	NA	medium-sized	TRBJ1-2	TGTGCCAGCAGAGCCCGGGACATAAATTCGGTAGGCTATGGCTACACCTTC	CASRARDINSVGYGYTF
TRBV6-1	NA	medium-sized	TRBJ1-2	TGTGCCAGCAGTGTCGGAACATTCTATGGCTACACCTTC	CASSVGTFYGYTF
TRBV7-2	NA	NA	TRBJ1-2	TGTGCCAGCAGCTTAGACCTGTATGGCTACACCTTC	CASSLDLYGYTF
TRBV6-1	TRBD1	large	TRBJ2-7	TGTGCCAGCAGTGATTACCGGGACAGGCCCGAGCAGTACTTC	CASSDYRDRPEQYF